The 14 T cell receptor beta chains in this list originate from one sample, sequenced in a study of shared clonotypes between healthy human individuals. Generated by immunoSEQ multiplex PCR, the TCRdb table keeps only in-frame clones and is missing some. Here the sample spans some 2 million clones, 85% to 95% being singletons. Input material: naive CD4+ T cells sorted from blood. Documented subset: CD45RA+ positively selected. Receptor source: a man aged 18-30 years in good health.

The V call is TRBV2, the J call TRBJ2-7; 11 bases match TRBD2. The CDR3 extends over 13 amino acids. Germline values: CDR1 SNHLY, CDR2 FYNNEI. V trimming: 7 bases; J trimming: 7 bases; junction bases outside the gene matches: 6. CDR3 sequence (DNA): TGTGCCAGCATTCGGAGACTAGCGGGGGAGCAGTACTTC. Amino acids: CASIRRLAGEQYF.

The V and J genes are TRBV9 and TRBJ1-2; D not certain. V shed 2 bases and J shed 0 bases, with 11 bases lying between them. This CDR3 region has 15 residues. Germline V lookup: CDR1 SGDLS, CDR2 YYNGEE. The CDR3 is CASSVTVVSNYGYTF. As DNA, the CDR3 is TGTGCCAGCAGCGTTACTGTTGTATCTAACTATGGCTACACCTTC.

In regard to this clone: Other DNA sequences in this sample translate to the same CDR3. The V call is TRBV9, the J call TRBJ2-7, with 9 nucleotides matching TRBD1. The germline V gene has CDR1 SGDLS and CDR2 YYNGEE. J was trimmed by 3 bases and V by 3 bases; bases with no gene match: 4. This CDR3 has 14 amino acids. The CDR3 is CASSAGTGNYEQYF. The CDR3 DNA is TGTGCCAGCAGCGCGGGGACAGGGAACTACGAGCAGTACTTC. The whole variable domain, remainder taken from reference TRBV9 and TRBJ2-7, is DSGVTQTPKHLITATGQRVTLRCSPRSGDLSVYWYQQSLDQGLQFLIQYYNGEERAKGNILERFSAQQFPDLHSELNLSSLELGDSALYFCASSAGTGNYEQYFGPGTRLTVT.

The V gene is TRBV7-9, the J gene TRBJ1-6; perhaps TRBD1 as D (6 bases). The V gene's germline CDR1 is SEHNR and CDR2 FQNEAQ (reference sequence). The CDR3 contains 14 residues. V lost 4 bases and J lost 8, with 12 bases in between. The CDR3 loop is CASSSGQWDSPLHF. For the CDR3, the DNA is TGTGCCAGCAGCTCCGGACAGTGGGATTCACCCCTCCACTTT.

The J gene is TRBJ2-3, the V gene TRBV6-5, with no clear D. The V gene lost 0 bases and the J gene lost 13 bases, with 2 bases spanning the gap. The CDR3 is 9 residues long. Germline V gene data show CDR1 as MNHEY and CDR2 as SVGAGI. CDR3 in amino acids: CASSYSEYF. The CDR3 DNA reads TGTGCCAGCAGTTACTCGGAGTATTTT.

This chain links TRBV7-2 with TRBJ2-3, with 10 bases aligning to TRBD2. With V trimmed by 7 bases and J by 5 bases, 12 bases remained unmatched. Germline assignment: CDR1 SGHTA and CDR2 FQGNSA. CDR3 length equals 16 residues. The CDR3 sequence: CASTTRQAGGRDTQYF. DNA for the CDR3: TGTGCCAGCACTACCAGACAAGCGGGAGGGCGAGATACGCAGTATTTT.

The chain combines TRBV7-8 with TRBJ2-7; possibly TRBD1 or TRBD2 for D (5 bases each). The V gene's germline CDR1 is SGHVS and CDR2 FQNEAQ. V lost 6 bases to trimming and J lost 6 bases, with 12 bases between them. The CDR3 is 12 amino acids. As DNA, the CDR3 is TGTGCCAGCAGTTACGGGGCGGGCGAGCAGTACTTC. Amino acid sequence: CASSYGAGEQYF. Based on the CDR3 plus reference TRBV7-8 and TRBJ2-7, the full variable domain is GAGVSQSPRYKVAKRGQDVALRCDPISGHVSLFWYQQALGQGPEFLTYFQNEAQLDKSGLPSDRFFAERPEGSVSTLKIQRTQQEDSAVYLCASSYGAGEQYFGPGTRLTVT.

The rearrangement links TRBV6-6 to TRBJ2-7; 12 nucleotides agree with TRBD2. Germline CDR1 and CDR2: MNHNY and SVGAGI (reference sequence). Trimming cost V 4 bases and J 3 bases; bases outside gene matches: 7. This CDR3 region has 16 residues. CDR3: CASSSASGLAGYEQYF. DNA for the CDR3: TGTGCCAGCAGTTCCGCCTCGGGACTAGCGGGCTACGAGCAGTACTTC.

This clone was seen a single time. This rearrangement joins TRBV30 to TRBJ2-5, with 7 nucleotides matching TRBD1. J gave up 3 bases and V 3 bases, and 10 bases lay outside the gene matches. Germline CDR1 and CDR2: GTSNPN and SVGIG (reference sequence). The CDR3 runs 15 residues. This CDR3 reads CAWSRSRDSKETQYF. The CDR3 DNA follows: TGTGCCTGGAGCCGCTCCCGGGACAGTAAAGAGACCCAGTACTTC.

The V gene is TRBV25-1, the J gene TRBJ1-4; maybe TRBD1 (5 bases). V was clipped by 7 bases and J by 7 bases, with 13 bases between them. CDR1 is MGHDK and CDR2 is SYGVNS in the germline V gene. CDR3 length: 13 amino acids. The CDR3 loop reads CASNMGGSEKLFF. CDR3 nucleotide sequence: TGTGCCAGCAACATGGGGGGGAGTGAAAAACTGTTTTTT. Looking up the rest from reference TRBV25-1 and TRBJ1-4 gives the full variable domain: EADIYQTPRYLVIGTGKKITLECSQTMGHDKMYWYQQDPGMELHLIHYSYGVNSTEKGDLSSESTVSRIRTEHFPLTLESARPSHTSQYLCASNMGGSEKLFFGSGTQLSVL.

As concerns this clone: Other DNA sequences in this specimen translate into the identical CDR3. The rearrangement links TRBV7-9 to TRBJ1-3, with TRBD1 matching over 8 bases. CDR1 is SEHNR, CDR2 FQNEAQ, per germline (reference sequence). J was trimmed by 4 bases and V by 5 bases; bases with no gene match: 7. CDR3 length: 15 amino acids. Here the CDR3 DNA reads TGTGCCAGCAGCCCGGACAGGGTCTCCGGAAACACCATATATTTT. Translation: CASSPDRVSGNTIYF.

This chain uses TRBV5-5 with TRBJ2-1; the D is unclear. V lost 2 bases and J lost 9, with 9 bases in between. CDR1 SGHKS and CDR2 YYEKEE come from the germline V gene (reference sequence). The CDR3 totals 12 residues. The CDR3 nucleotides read TGTGCCAGCAGCTTATTTGCAGGTGAGCAGTTCTTC. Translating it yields CASSLFAGEQFF.

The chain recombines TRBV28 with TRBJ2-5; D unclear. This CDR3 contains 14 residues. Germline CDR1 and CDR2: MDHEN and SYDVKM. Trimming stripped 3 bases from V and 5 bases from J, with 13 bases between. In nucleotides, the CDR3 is TGTGCCAGCAGTTTCCACAGCGTGGCGGAGACCCAGTACTTC. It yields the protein CASSFHSVAETQYF.

This chain's CDR3 is CASSHQSLAGGWYNEQFF. DNA for the CDR3: TGCGCCAGCAGCCATCAAAGCCTAGCGGGAGGGTGGTACAATGAGCAGTTCTTC. V is TRBV5-1 and J is TRBJ2-1; the match to TRBD2 covers 12 bases. In germline, CDR1 is SGHRS, CDR2 YFSETQ. V shed 4 bases and J 4 bases; nucleotides not matched to a gene: 12. The CDR3 loop spans 18 amino acids.